The 13 T cell receptor beta chains presented below share a single source sample, sequenced in a study of CD8 T cells in Susac syndrome. Random hexamers were used to reverse transcribe about 0.45 to 1 ug of RNA. TCRdb called the immunoSEQ multiplex PCR reads again in MiXCR, with one record for every CDR3 protein. The table shows under 200,000 distinct CDR3 sequences, with approximately 94% occurring only once. The sample consisted of CD4+ T cells from PBMCs. The receptors were gathered from a human donor with Susac syndrome.

The chain couples TRBV29-1 to TRBJ1-1, with TRBD1 as a possible D gene (6 bases). Looked up from germline, CDR1 is SQVTM and CDR2 is ANQGSEA. Trimming removed 6 bases at V and 11 bases at J, with 16 bases between. CDR3 length equals 11 residues. The CDR3 DNA reads as TGCAGCGTCGTGACAGGCTTTGAGGCTTTCTTT. Translation: CSVVTGFEAFF.

This chain joins TRBV2 and TRBJ2-2; TRBD1 agrees at 8 bases. Trimming at V came to 6 bases and at J to 3 bases, leaving 9 bases not matched to a gene. Per germline, CDR1 SNHLY and CDR2 FYNNEI. CDR3 length equals 16 residues. In DNA, the CDR3 is TGTGCCAGCAGCCCTCGGGGACAGGCCGACACCGGGGAGCTGTTTTTT. It encodes CASSPRGQADTGELFF.

The V gene is TRBV29-1, the J gene TRBJ2-1; D might be TRBD2 (5 bases). The CDR3 is 14 residues long. The germline V gene encodes CDR1 SQVTM and CDR2 ANQGSEA. The V end was cut by 7 bases, the J end by 1 base, with 14 bases between. The CDR3 bases are TGCAGCGGAAGACGGGGTGGTTCCTACAATGAGCAGTTCTTC. Translating gives CSGRRGGSYNEQFF.

The chain couples TRBV7-9 to TRBJ2-1; the match to TRBD1 covers 7 bases. The length of the CDR3 is 16 residues. CDR1 is SEHNR, CDR2 FQNEAQ, per germline (reference sequence). V trimming: 4 bases; J trimming: 4 bases; junction bases outside the gene matches: 10. This CDR3 reads CASSSQRQGGYNEQFF. In nucleotides, the CDR3 is TGTGCCAGCAGCTCCCAAAGACAGGGTGGTTACAATGAGCAGTTCTTC.

The V gene is TRBV2, the J gene TRBJ2-7, with TRBD1 matching over 9 bases. This CDR3 has 15 amino acids. Trimming cost V 3 bases and J 0 bases; bases outside gene matches: 3. In germline, CDR1 is SNHLY, CDR2 FYNNEI. The CDR3 protein is CASSEGQGSSYEQYF. DNA of the CDR3: TGTGCCAGCAGTGAGGGACAGGGAAGCTCCTACGAGCAGTACTTC.

Points on this clonotype: At one end, the junction sequence differs from germline, possibly due to a read error. V is TRBV19 and J is TRBJ1-1, with D tentatively TRBD1 (6 bases). From germline, CDR1 is LNHDA and CDR2 SQIVND (reference sequence). The CDR3 spans 14 residues. The CDR3 loop reads CASSSDRRNTEAFF. CDR3 bases: TGTGCCAGTAGTAGTGACAGGAGGAACACTGAGGCTTTCTTT.

The V gene is TRBV29-1, the J gene TRBJ2-5; maybe TRBD1 (5 bases). Germline V lookup: CDR1 SQVTM, CDR2 ANQGSEA. This CDR3 contains 14 residues. V was shortened by 6 bases and J by 5 bases, with 19 bases between the two germline ends. Here the CDR3 reads CSVAPPGLEETQYF. Here the CDR3 DNA reads TGCAGCGTGGCCCCGCCAGGGTTGGAGGAGACCCAGTACTTC.

The genes are TRBV7-9 and TRBJ1-5, with 11 bases identical to TRBD1. This CDR3 has 19 residues. Germline assignment: CDR1 SEHNR and CDR2 FQNEAQ (reference sequence). Unmatched junction bases numbered 16, after V lost 5 bases and J lost 4 bases. The CDR3 is CASSPSQRPGTGGNQPQHF. The CDR3 nucleotides read TGTGCCAGCAGCCCGTCCCAGAGGCCCGGGACAGGGGGAAATCAGCCCCAGCATTTT.

This clonotype was observed once. This chain links TRBV5-6 with TRBJ1-6; 9 bases align to TRBD1. CDR3 length: 15 amino acids. Germline assignment: CDR1 SGHDT and CDR2 YYEEEE. With 0 bases clipped from V and 6 bases from J, the junction kept 1 base outside the gene matches. This CDR3 is CASSLVTGGNSPLHF. The CDR3 region has the DNA TGTGCCAGCAGCTTGGTGACAGGGGGTAATTCACCCCTCCACTTT.

The J gene is TRBJ2-1, the V gene TRBV18; D unresolved. The V and J ends lost 5 bases and 9 bases respectively, with 14 bases between them. From germline, CDR1 is KGHSH and CDR2 LQKENI. The CDR3 runs to 13 residues. CDR3 nucleotide sequence: TGTGCCAGCTCATTCGAGTGGGCTGGTGAGCAGTTCTTC. It encodes CASSFEWAGEQFF. The whole variable domain, filled in from reference TRBV18 and TRBJ2-1, reads NAGVMQNPRHLVRRRGQEARLRCSPMKGHSHVYWYRQLPEEGLKFMVYLQKENIIDESGMPKERFSAEFPKEGPSILRIQQVVRGDSAAYFCASSFEWAGEQFFGPGTRLTVL.

The chain carries TRBV20-1 and TRBJ1-5, with unresolved D. Trimming removed 4 bases at V and 0 bases at J, with 10 bases between. The germline V gene has CDR1 DFQATT and CDR2 SNEGSKA (reference sequence). The CDR3 spans 14 residues. The CDR3 bases are TGCAGTGCTAAACCGGTGGGTAGCAATCAGCCCCAGCATTTT. It codes for CSAKPVGSNQPQHF.

This clonotype was found once. The chain employs TRBV12-3 or TRBV12-4 and TRBJ2-1; D might be TRBD2 (5 bases). V lost 8 bases, J lost 4 bases, and 9 bases lay in between. The length of the CDR3 is 12 residues. This CDR3 is CASSGKYNEQFF. The CDR3 nucleotides are TGTGCCAGCTCGGGGAAATACAATGAGCAGTTCTTC.

V usage is TRBV7-2 and J usage is TRBJ2-3; D remains ambiguous. The CDR3 is 14 residues long. Germline CDR1 reads SGHTA; CDR2 reads FQGNSA. Trimming removed 0 bases from V and 1 base from J, with 5 bases in between. The CDR3: CASSLAPGTDTQYF. The CDR3 nucleotides are TGTGCCAGCAGCTTAGCACCGGGCACAGATACGCAGTATTTT. The variable domain in full, with the rest retrieved from reference TRBV7-2 and TRBJ2-3, is GAGVSQSPSNKVTEKGKDVELRCDPISGHTALYWYRQSLGQGLEFLIYFQGNSAPDKSGLPSDRFSAERTGGSVSTLTIQRTQQEDSAVYLCASSLAPGTDTQYFGPGTRLTVL.